The 9 T cell receptor beta chains below come from one sample, sequenced in a study of shared clonotypes between healthy human individuals. The assay was immunoSEQ multiplex PCR, and TCRdb's table has in-frame clones only and misses some. The sample records 2 million to 3 million clones, roughly 93% being singletons. Sequenced: naive CD4+ T cells from PBMCs. This sample's subset: CD45RA+ positively selected. Receptor source: a man aged 18 to 29 in good health. Some clones in this sample may be carry-over from other donors' samples.

This clone came up once. In DNA form, the CDR3 reads TGTGCCATCAGTGAGTGGGGAGGTCAAATGGCAAACGAGCAGTACTTC. Translating gives CAISEWGGQMANEQYF. V gene TRBV10-3 combines with J gene TRBJ2-7; D might be TRBD2 (6 bases). The length of the CDR3 is 16 residues. Trimming left V 1 base short and J 5 bases short, with 18 bases between. The germline V gene encodes CDR1 ENHRY and CDR2 SYGVKD.

The V and J genes are TRBV7-2 and TRBJ2-1, with 8 bases fitting TRBD2. Unmatched junction bases numbered 3, after V lost 3 bases and J lost 2 bases. The CDR3 is made up of 15 amino acids. From germline, CDR1 is SGHTA and CDR2 FQGNSA. CDR3 DNA sequence: TGTGCCAGCAGCTTTTCGGGAGGGACCTACAATGAGCAGTTCTTC. Its protein is CASSFSGGTYNEQFF.

The chain uses TRBV18 and TRBJ1-1; 9 bases agree with TRBD1. Germline values: CDR1 KGHSH, CDR2 LQKENI. The CDR3 extends over 16 amino acids. V lost 4 bases, J lost 4 bases, and 10 bases stayed unmatched. CDR3: CASSLGQGGSGTEAFF. The DNA for the CDR3 is TGTGCCAGCTCACTGGGACAGGGCGGATCGGGCACTGAAGCTTTCTTT.

Concerning this clone: This sample includes further DNA sequences coding for the same CDR3. The J gene is TRBJ2-1, the V gene TRBV7-9; 8 positions match TRBD2. This CDR3 spans 15 amino acids. The ends lost 1 base at V and 7 bases at J; junction bases unmatched: 6. CDR1 is SEHNR and CDR2 is FQNEAQ in the germline V gene (reference sequence). The CDR3 sequence: CASSLGAGGPNEQFF. CDR3 nucleotides: TGTGCCAGCAGCTTAGGGGCGGGAGGCCCAAATGAGCAGTTCTTC.

A remark on this clone: This CDR3 is also generated by other DNA sequences in the sample. The V call is TRBV28, the J call TRBJ2-2, with TRBD2 as a possible D gene (6 bases). The CDR3 extends over 13 amino acids. V gave up 5 bases and J gave up 5 bases, with 9 bases separating them. CDR1 is MDHEN, CDR2 SYDVKM, per germline. Here the CDR3 DNA reads TGTGCCAGCAGTCTGGGGGGAACCGGGGAGCTGTTTTTT. It is translated as CASSLGGTGELFF.

V usage is TRBV7-2 and J usage is TRBJ2-1; no definite D call. The CDR3 runs 15 residues. Germline CDR1 reads SGHTA; CDR2 reads FQGNSA. V was trimmed by 3 bases and J by 1 base, leaving 10 bases between them. CDR3 amino acids: CASSLTQDSYNEQFF. DNA of the CDR3: TGTGCCAGCAGCTTGACCCAAGATTCCTACAATGAGCAGTTCTTC. The full variable domain, its missing parts supplied by reference TRBV7-2 and TRBJ2-1, is GAGVSQSPSNKVTEKGKDVELRCDPISGHTALYWYRQSLGQGLEFLIYFQGNSAPDKSGLPSDRFSAERTGGSVSTLTIQRTQQEDSAVYLCASSLTQDSYNEQFFGPGTRLTVL.

This clone was detected only once. The genes are TRBV4-1 and TRBJ2-3; 7 bases map to TRBD1. The V segment lost 0 bases and the J segment 9 bases; nucleotides outside the gene matches: 0. The CDR3 extends over 12 amino acids. CDR1 is MGHRA, CDR2 YSYEKL, per germline. This CDR3 reads CASSQDRGTQYF. For the CDR3, the DNA is TGCGCCAGCAGCCAAGACAGGGGGACGCAGTATTTT.

As to this clone: Other DNA sequences of this sample code for an identical CDR3. This rearrangement joins TRBV4-1 to TRBJ2-5; no firm D call. CDR3 length: 13 amino acids. V was pared by 4 bases and J by 0 bases, with 6 bases between. The germline CDR1 and CDR2 sequences are MGHRA and YSYEKL. The DNA of the CDR3 is TGCGCCAGCAGCCTTGGCAACCAAGAGACCCAGTACTTC. This codes for CASSLGNQETQYF.

This chain connects TRBV18 to TRBJ2-5, with a possible D match to TRBD1 (5 bases). V was trimmed by 1 base and J by 5 bases, leaving 11 bases between them. CDR3 length equals 14 residues. In germline, CDR1 is KGHSH, CDR2 LQKENI. Here the CDR3 reads CASSPRSGSETQYF. The CDR3, as DNA: TGTGCCAGCTCACCACGGTCAGGGTCGGAGACCCAGTACTTC.